These 10 T cell receptor beta chains came from one sample sequenced in a study of T cell changes during pregnancy in multiple sclerosis. The repertoire was sequenced with immunoSEQ multiplex PCR; TCRdb's copy has only in-frame clones and lacks some. The data hold tens of thousands of clones, with around 92% observed a single time. Sequences were derived from peripheral blood, sampled after pregnancy. The receptors were sampled from a female donor with multiple sclerosis, enrolled in a pregnancy study.

V gene TRBV27 combines with J gene TRBJ1-2; 7 nucleotides agree with TRBD1. Losses at the gene ends were 6 bases for V and 2 bases for J; bases not matched to a gene: 6. Germline-derived CDR1 and CDR2 are MNHEY and SMNVEV (reference sequence). The CDR3 spans 14 residues. In DNA form, the CDR3 reads TGTGCCAGCAGCGCGGACAGGCGAAACTATGGCTACACCTTC. Amino acids: CASSADRRNYGYTF.

The chain carries TRBV7-9 and TRBJ2-3; weak D call: TRBD1 (6 bases). Trimming stripped 5 bases from V and 11 bases from J, with 14 bases between. Germline V CDR1 and CDR2: SEHNR, FQNEAQ (reference sequence). The CDR3 extends over 12 amino acids. CDR3 sequence (DNA): TGTGCCAGCAGCCCGCACCTACAGGGGCAGTATTTT. It specifies CASSPHLQGQYF.

This chain joins TRBV23-1 and TRBJ1-1, with 10 bases aligning to TRBD1. TRBV23-1 is placed among ORFs of uncertain function. V shed 10 bases, J shed 1 base, and the junction held 12 bases outside the gene matches. The CDR3 loop spans 16 amino acids. The CDR3 region is CANDRGPNSENTEAFF. The CDR3 region has the DNA TGCGCCAACGACAGGGGGCCAAATAGCGAGAACACTGAAGCTTTCTTT.

The V and J genes are TRBV6-5 and TRBJ1-1; D unresolved. From germline, CDR1 is MNHEY and CDR2 SVGAGI. This CDR3 is 15 amino acids long. V was clipped by 7 bases and J by 0 bases, with 15 bases between them. CDR3 residues: CASKWANLMNTEAFF. The CDR3 DNA follows: TGTGCCAGCAAATGGGCGAACCTTATGAACACTGAAGCTTTCTTT.

This clone appeared once. One end of the junction does not line up with germline, which may come from a read error. This chain connects TRBV6-5 to TRBJ2-7; TRBD1 aligns across 9 bases. The germline gives CDR1 MNHEY, CDR2 SVGAGI. CDR3 size: 11 residues. The CDR3 sequence is CASSHGQGPDF. The CDR3, as DNA: TGTGCCAGCAGCCACGGACAGGGGCCTGACTTC.

V usage is TRBV5-1 and J usage is TRBJ1-2; maybe TRBD1 (5 bases). CDR1 SGHRS and CDR2 YFSETQ come from the germline V gene. V lost 4 bases and J lost 3, with 16 bases in between. There are 15 residues in the CDR3. CDR3: CASSPSAGGDYGYTF. CDR3 coding DNA: TGCGCCAGCAGCCCATCAGCGGGGGGTGACTATGGCTACACCTTC. Combining the CDR3 with reference TRBV5-1 and TRBJ1-2 gives the whole variable domain KAGVTQTPRYLIKTRGQQVTLSCSPISGHRSVSWYQQTPGQGLQFLFEYFSETQRNKGNFPGRFSGRQFSNSRSEMNVSTLELGDSALYLCASSPSAGGDYGYTFGSGTRLTVV.

This rearrangement joins TRBV9 to TRBJ2-1; tentative D call: TRBD2 (6 bases). The V gene lost 3 bases and the J gene lost 9 bases, with 13 bases spanning the gap. The CDR3 spans 13 residues. The V gene's germline CDR1 is SGDLS and CDR2 YYNGEE. The CDR3 DNA reads as TGTGCCAGCAGCGCTTTGGACTATGCTGAGCAGTTCTTC. It translates to CASSALDYAEQFF.

This clone was picked up a small number of times. The V call is TRBV19, the J call TRBJ1-6; 8 bases agree with TRBD1. Germline V CDR1 and CDR2: LNHDA, SQIVND (reference sequence). CDR3 length equals 16 residues. With V trimmed by 3 bases and J by 1 base, 2 bases remained unmatched. The CDR3 DNA reads as TGTGCCAGTAGTATGGACAGGGAATCCTATAATTCACCCCTCCACTTT. It codes for CASSMDRESYNSPLHF.

This rearrangement joins TRBV4-3 to TRBJ2-1; TRBD2 is a possible D gene (5 bases). Germline values: CDR1 LGHNA, CDR2 YSLEER. The CDR3 has 14 residues. The germline V and J ends were trimmed by 0 bases and 7 bases, with 10 bases remaining between them. In DNA, the CDR3 is TGCGCCAGCAGCCAAGAATCCCGCGGGAATGAGCAGTTCTTC. Residues: CASSQESRGNEQFF.

V usage is TRBV7-2 and J usage is TRBJ2-5; possible D gene TRBD2, 5 bases. The germline gives CDR1 SGHTA, CDR2 FQGNSA. V gave up 3 bases and J gave up 5 bases, with 13 bases separating them. This CDR3 region has 14 residues. The CDR3 region has the DNA TGTGCCAGCAGCTTTGGGGTTAGAGGGGAGACCCAGTACTTC. It yields the protein CASSFGVRGETQYF.